This T cell receptor beta chain was documented in a study of cytomegalovirus exposure and HLA in healthy donors. About the study: Findings of an earlier analysis included some 110 million unique TCR beta sequences from 200 million or so T cells.

Healthy bone marrow donors made up the donors. Primers for the PCR totalled 60 Vbeta and 13 Jbeta. Here immunoSEQ multiplex PCR was the method, and the copy in TCRdb shows in-frame clones only, minus some. Seen here are approximately 210,000 clones, 81% observed once, and the top ten hold about 1.8%. Trimming cost V 0 bases and J 2 bases, with 9 bases left between them. The length of the CDR3 is 14 residues. Germline V gene lookup returns CDR1 SGHDT and CDR2 YYEEEE. This clonotype was sampled from a man aged 18 to 35 in good health and CMV-seronegative. The chain has TRBV5-6 and TRBJ2-7; weak D call: TRBD1 (5 bases). Sequencing used PBMCs. The CDR3 nucleotides read TGTGCCAGCAGCTTGGAGGGGCGAACCTACGAGCAGTACTTC. As protein: CASSLEGRTYEQYF.